Detailed here is one T cell receptor beta chain. The data derive from a study of T cells in Graves' hyperthyroidism and ophthalmopathy. It was RNA transcripts that yielded the amplified TCR beta CDR3 regions. The primer set for the first-round RT-PCR of the TCR CDR3 was HTBI. Each CDR3 protein gets one entry after TCRdb re-called the multiplex PCR reads with MiXCR. The table has under 400,000 distinct CDR3 sequences, approximately 25% seen once; the top ten hold 70% to 75%. The CDR3 covers 15 residues. V lost 3 bases to trimming and J lost 0 bases, with 12 bases between them. The chain combines TRBV12-3 or TRBV12-4 with TRBJ2-7, with D possibly being TRBD1 (6 bases). Sequenced sample: blood. This clonotype was sampled from a man aged 50 to 59 with Graves' hyperthyroidism. For the CDR3, the DNA is TGTGCCAGCAGTTTTGGGGGCCTTAGCTCCTACGAGCAGTACTTC. Translation gives CASSFGGLSSYEQYF.